The sequence of this T cell receptor (beta chain) was determined in a study of regulatory T cells in long-lasting Graves disease. Study-wide background: Recently diagnosed Graves' patients had received antithyroid drugs for under 3 months.

Construction of the TCR beta libraries employed iRepertoire HTBI primers in conjunction with Arm-PCR of CDR3 regions. TCRdb fed the multiplex PCR reads into MiXCR, producing one record per CDR3 protein. Of 200,000 to 250,000 distinct CDR3 sequences in the sample, around 20% are singletons; the top ten hold around 21%. CDR1 is MNHEY and CDR2 is SVGAGI in the germline V gene. There are 13 residues in the CDR3. Trimming shortened V by 4 bases and J by 11 bases, and 17 bases separated the two germline ends. Regarding time point: newly diagnosed GD, antithyroid drugs for less than 3 months. PBMCs were the source of the RNA used for TCR sequencing. This clonotype has at least ten counts. Its antigen is undetermined. Study-level results: Under persistent disease, TRBV28, TRBJ1-2 and TRBJ2-5 were used preferentially.

The chain is built from TRBV6-5 and TRBJ1-1; D is perhaps TRBD1 (6 bases). This sample comprised peripheral blood mononuclear cells (PBMCs), obtained at new diagnosis, from a patient treated with antithyroid drugs. The TCR originated in a female donor with Graves disease. For the CDR3, the DNA is TGTGCCAGCAGTTCACAGGGAGAAAGGGTGGCTTTCTTT. It translates to CASSSQGERVAFF.